Listed here are 13 T cell receptor beta chains from one sample, sequenced in a study of HIV-infected patients and healthy controls. cDNA was made from around 0.5 ug RNA using alpha and beta constant primers. Separate chain-specific third strand synthesis with multiplexing indices produced the alpha and beta libraries. TCRdb reprocessed the 5' RACE reads with MiXCR, giving one entry per CDR3 protein. The sample lists approximately 9,300 distinct CDR3 sequences; less than 11% were seen once. Whole blood was used without fractionation, so all unsorted peripheral T cells were included. Material: blood, obtained before antiretroviral therapy. The receptors were gathered from an adult with HIV infection.

This clonotype is judged medium-sized. This chain joins TRBV4-1 and TRBJ1-2; unclear D gene. The CDR3 extends over 15 amino acids. Germline V gene sequence: CDR1 MGHRA, CDR2 YSYEKL. Trimming stripped 0 bases from V and 2 bases from J, with 10 bases between. This chain's CDR3 is CASSQERALNYGYTF. CDR3 DNA sequence: TGCGCCAGCAGCCAAGAGAGGGCCTTAAACTATGGCTACACCTTC.

This clonotype occurred many times. The V gene is TRBV24-1, the J gene TRBJ2-1; D is possibly TRBD1 or TRBD2 (6 bases each). CDR1 is KGHDR, CDR2 SFDVKD, per germline. This CDR3 contains 16 residues. V was pared by 1 base and J by 8 bases, with 17 bases between. Here the CDR3 DNA reads TGTGCCACCAGTGATTTAACTTTTGGGGGGCAGGATGAGCAGTTCTTC. Translation gives CATSDLTFGGQDEQFF.

V is TRBV9 and J is TRBJ2-1; 14 nucleotides line up with TRBD2. V gave up 4 bases and J gave up 7 bases; unmatched junction bases: 7. CDR3 size: 16 residues. The V gene's germline CDR1 is SGDLS and CDR2 YYNGEE. In DNA form, the CDR3 reads TGTGCCAGCAGCAAACCGGGACTAGCGGGAGTTAATGAGCAGTTCTTC. This codes for CASSKPGLAGVNEQFF.

This clonotype is termed medium-sized. The J gene is TRBJ2-5, the V gene TRBV7-9; TRBD2 agrees at 8 bases. Germline V gene lookup returns CDR1 SEHNR and CDR2 FQNEAQ (reference sequence). This CDR3 contains 17 residues. V shed 0 bases and J 3 bases; nucleotides not matched to a gene: 9. CDR3: CASSLATTRGAEETQYF. Written as DNA, the CDR3 is TGTGCCAGCAGCTTAGCAACTACGCGGGGGGCTGAAGAGACCCAGTACTTC.

This clonotype was counted many times. V gene TRBV7-2 combines with J gene TRBJ2-7, with TRBD1 matching over 8 bases. CDR3 length: 16 residues. V shed 5 bases and J 9 bases; nucleotides not matched to a gene: 18. Germline V gene data show CDR1 as SGHTA and CDR2 as FQGNSA. The CDR3 bases are TGTGCCAGCAGCGGAAACCAGGGGGCAAATCCCCAGCTGCAGTACTTC. This codes for CASSGNQGANPQLQYF. Supplemented by reference TRBV7-2 and TRBJ2-7, the full variable domain reads GAGVSQSPSNKVTEKGKDVELRCDPISGHTALYWYRQSLGQGLEFLIYFQGNSAPDKSGLPSDRFSAERTGGSVSTLTIQRTQQEDSAVYLCASSGNQGANPQLQYFGPGTRLTVT.

This clonotype showed up just a few times. The chain recombines TRBV6-2 or TRBV6-3 with TRBJ2-1; 11 bases fit TRBD2. This CDR3 has 13 amino acids. The junction had 2 bases not matched to a gene; V was cut back by 10 bases and J by 3 bases. Germline CDR1 is MNHEY and CDR2 is SVGEGT. The chain's CDR3 is CATGTSGYNEQFF. In DNA, the CDR3 is TGTGCCACCGGGACTAGCGGCTACAATGAGCAGTTCTTC.

This clonotype was recorded at least ten times. The CDR3 nucleotides are TGTGCCAGCAGCAAGGGACTAGCGGGAGACCGAGACTCCTACGAGCAGTACTTC. Translated: CASSKGLAGDRDSYEQYF. V is TRBV5-5 and J is TRBJ2-7, with 14 bases identical to TRBD2. The germline V gene has CDR1 SGHKS and CDR2 YYEKEE (reference sequence). J lost 0 bases, V lost 4 bases, and 9 bases had no gene match. CDR3 length equals 18 residues.

This clonotype was counted at least ten times. This CDR3 is CASGLQLGTGGRDGYTF. In nucleotides, the CDR3 is TGTGCCAGTGGTTTACAGCTGGGGACAGGGGGCCGAGATGGCTACACCTTC. V is TRBV2 and J is TRBJ1-2, with 12 positions matching TRBD1. J was trimmed by 6 bases and V by 9 bases; bases with no gene match: 17. The germline V gene has CDR1 SNHLY and CDR2 FYNNEI. This CDR3 has 17 residues.

This clonotype was found many times. V is TRBV6-5 and J is TRBJ2-7; TRBD1 agrees at 9 bases. Trimming took 6 bases from V and 4 from J; bases not matched to a gene: 13. This CDR3 spans 16 amino acids. CDR1 MNHEY and CDR2 SVGAGI come from the germline V gene. This chain's CDR3 is CASSDPMDRGIYEQYF. The CDR3 DNA sequence: TGTGCCAGCAGCGACCCGATGGACAGGGGCATATACGAGCAGTACTTC.

This clonotype was observed many times. J is TRBJ2-2 and V is TRBV28, with D perhaps TRBD1 (6 bases). Per germline, CDR1 MDHEN and CDR2 SYDVKM. V was trimmed by 4 bases and J by 5 bases, leaving 14 bases between them. The CDR3 length is 15 residues. Here the CDR3 reads CASSWDKRITGELFF. DNA of the CDR3: TGTGCCAGCAGTTGGGACAAAAGAATTACCGGGGAGCTGTTTTTT.

This clonotype was picked up many times. The rearrangement uses TRBV2 and TRBJ2-7; D gene uncertain. The CDR3 is 14 amino acids. Trimming removed 9 bases from V and 0 bases from J, with 15 bases in between. Germline CDR1 and CDR2: SNHLY and FYNNEI. The CDR3 loop reads CASQEWRSSYEQYF. The CDR3 DNA follows: TGTGCCAGTCAGGAATGGCGGAGCTCCTACGAGCAGTACTTC.

This clonotype is large. The chain recombines TRBV12-3 or TRBV12-4 with TRBJ2-1; D remains ambiguous. The V end was cut by 1 base, the J end by 9 bases, with 4 bases between. There are 11 residues in the CDR3. The CDR3 spells CASSLGSEQFF. CDR3 nucleotides: TGTGCCAGCAGTTTAGGATCTGAGCAGTTCTTC.

This clonotype was found many times. The chain couples TRBV28 to TRBJ1-1; 7 nucleotides align to TRBD1. The CDR3 runs to 14 residues. J lost 3 bases, V lost 6 bases, and 7 bases had no gene match. Germline CDR1 MDHEN, CDR2 SYDVKM. This CDR3 is CASRLQQGYTEAFF. CDR3 sequence (DNA): TGTGCCAGCAGATTACAACAGGGGTACACTGAAGCTTTCTTT.